The clone carrying this TCR beta chain has just a few counts. Its target is unknown. This record comes from a study of blood T cells in healthy people across ages. Study-level findings and limits: It was the long-lived donors that had more naive CD4+ cells and higher diversity than aged donors.

Donor samples were obtained from healthy Caucasian individuals from Russia, aged about 6 to 90. With 3 bases removed from V and 3 bases from J, the gap between germline ends came to 9 bases. CDR1 DFQATT and CDR2 SNEGSKA come from the germline V gene (reference sequence). This CDR3 comprises 13 residues. Next came a second PCR, run for about 6 to 12 cycles, which used a sample-barcoded 5' primer along with a J-beta primer mix. Via MiXCR, TCRdb re-called the 5' RACE reads, giving one row per CDR3 protein. In the table there are hundreds of thousands of distinct CDR3 sequences, roughly 21% of which are singletons.

This receptor was identified in a man between 65 and 85 years old in good health. Sequencing was carried out using blood. V is TRBV20-1 and J is TRBJ2-4; D might be TRBD1 or TRBD2, each matching 5 bases. In DNA, the CDR3 is TGCAGTGCTAGTATGGGGGTCAAAAACATTCAGTACTTC. It specifies CSASMGVKNIQYF.